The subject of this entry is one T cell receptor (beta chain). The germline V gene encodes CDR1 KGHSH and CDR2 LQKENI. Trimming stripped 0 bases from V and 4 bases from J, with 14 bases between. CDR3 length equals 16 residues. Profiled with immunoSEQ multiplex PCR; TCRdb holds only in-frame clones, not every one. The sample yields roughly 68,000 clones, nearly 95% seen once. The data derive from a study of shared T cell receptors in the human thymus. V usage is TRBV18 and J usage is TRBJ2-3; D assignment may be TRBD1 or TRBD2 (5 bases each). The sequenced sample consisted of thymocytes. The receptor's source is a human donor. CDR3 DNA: TGTGCCAGCTCACCACCGCTGAGGGGTGGCCCAGATACGCAGTATTTT. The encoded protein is CASSPPLRGGPDTQYF.